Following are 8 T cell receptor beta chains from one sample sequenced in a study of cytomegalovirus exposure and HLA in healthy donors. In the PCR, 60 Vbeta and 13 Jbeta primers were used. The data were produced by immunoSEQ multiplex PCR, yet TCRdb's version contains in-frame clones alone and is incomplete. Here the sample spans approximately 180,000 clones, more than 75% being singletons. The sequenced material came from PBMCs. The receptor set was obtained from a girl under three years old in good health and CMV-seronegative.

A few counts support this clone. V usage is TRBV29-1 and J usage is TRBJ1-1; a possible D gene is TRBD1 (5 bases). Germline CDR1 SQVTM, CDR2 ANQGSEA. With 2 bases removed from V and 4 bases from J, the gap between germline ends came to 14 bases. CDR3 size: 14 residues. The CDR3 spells CSVEPRQKVTEAFF. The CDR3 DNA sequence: TGCAGCGTTGAACCCCGACAGAAGGTCACTGAAGCTTTCTTT.

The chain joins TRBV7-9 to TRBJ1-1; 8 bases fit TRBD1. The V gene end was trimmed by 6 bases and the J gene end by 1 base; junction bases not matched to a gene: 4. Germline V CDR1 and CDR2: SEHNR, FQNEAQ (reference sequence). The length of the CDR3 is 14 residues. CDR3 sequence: CASSSGQGNTEAFF. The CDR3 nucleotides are TGTGCCAGCAGTTCCGGACAGGGGAACACTGAAGCTTTCTTT.

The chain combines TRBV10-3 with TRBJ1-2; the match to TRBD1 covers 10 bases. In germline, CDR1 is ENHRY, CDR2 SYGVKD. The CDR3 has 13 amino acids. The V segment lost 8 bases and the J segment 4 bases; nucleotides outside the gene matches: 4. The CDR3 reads CAIGQGGVYGYTF. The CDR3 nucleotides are TGTGCCATCGGACAGGGGGGGGTCTATGGCTACACCTTC.

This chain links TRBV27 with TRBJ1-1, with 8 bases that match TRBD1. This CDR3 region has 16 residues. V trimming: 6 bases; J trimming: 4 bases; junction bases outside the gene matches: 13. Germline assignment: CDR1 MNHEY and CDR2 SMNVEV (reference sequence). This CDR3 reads CASSGMAGGSVTEAFF. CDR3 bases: TGTGCCAGCAGCGGGATGGCAGGGGGCTCGGTCACTGAAGCTTTCTTT.

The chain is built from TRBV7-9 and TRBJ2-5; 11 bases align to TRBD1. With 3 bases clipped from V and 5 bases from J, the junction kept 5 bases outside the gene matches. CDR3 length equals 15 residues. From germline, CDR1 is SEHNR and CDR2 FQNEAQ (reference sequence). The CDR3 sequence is CASSLGTGGLETQYF. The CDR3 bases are TGTGCCAGCAGCTTGGGGACAGGGGGTTTGGAGACCCAGTACTTC. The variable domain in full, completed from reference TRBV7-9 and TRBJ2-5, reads DTGVSQNPRHKITKRGQNVTFRCDPISEHNRLYWYRQTLGQGPEFLTYFQNEAQLEKSRLLSDRFSAERPKGSFSTLEIQRTEQGDSAMYLCASSLGTGGLETQYFGPGTRLLVL.

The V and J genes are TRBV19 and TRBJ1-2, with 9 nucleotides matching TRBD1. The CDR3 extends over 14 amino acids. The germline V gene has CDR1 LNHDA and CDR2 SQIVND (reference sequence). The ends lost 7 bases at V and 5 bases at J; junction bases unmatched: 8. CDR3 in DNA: TGTGCCAGTACTCCGGGACAGGGAAGGTATGGCTACACCTTC. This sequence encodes CASTPGQGRYGYTF.

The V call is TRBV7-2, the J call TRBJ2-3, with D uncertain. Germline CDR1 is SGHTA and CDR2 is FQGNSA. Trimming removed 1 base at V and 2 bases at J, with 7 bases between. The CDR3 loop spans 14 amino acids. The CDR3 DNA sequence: TGTGCCAGCAGCTTAGTCGCACACACAGATACGCAGTATTTT. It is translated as CASSLVAHTDTQYF.

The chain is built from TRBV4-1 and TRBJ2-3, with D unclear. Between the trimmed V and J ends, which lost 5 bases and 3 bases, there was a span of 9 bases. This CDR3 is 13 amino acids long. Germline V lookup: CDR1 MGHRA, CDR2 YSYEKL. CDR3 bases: TGCGCCAGCAGCGAGACAAAGACAGATACGCAGTATTTT. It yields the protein CASSETKTDTQYF.